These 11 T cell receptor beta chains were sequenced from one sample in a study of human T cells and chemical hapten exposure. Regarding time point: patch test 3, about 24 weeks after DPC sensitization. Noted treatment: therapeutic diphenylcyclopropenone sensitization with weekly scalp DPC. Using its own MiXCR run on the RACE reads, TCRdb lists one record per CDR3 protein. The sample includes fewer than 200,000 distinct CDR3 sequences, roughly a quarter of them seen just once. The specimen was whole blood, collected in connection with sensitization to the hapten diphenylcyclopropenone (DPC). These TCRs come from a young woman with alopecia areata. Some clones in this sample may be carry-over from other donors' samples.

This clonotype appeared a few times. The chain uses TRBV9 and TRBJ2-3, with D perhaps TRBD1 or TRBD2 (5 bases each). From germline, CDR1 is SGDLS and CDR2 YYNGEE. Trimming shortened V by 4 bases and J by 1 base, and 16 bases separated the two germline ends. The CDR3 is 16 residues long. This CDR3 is CASSSGASPGTDTQYF. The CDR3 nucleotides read TGTGCCAGCAGCTCTGGGGCTAGCCCTGGCACAGATACGCAGTATTTT. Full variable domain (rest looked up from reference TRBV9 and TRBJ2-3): DSGVTQTPKHLITATGQRVTLRCSPRSGDLSVYWYQQSLDQGLQFLIQYYNGEERAKGNILERFSAQQFPDLHSELNLSSLELGDSALYFCASSSGASPGTDTQYFGPGTRLTVL.

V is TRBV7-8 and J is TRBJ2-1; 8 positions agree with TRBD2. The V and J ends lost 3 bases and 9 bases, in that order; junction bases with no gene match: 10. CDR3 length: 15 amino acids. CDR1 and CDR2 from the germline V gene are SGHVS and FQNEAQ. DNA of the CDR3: TGTGCCAGCAGCTTGGGGTCGGGAGGGCCGAGTGAGCAGTTCTTC. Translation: CASSLGSGGPSEQFF.

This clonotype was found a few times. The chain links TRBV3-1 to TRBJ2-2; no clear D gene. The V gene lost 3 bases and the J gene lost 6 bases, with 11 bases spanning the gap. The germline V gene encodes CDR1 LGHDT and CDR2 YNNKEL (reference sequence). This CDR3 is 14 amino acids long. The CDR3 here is CASSHLSGSGELFF. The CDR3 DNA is TGTGCCAGCAGCCATCTCTCCGGATCCGGGGAGCTGTTTTTT.

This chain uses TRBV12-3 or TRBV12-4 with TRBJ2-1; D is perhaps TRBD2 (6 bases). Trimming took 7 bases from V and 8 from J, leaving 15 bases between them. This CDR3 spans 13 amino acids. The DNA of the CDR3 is TGTGCCAGCAACAGACTAGGTCGGCATGAGCAGTTCTTC. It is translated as CASNRLGRHEQFF.

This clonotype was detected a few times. CDR3 sequence: CASSWTGDEQYF. CDR3 nucleotides: TGTGCCAGCAGTTGGACAGGGGACGAGCAGTACTTC. The chain uses TRBV6-6 and TRBJ2-7; the match to TRBD1 covers 9 bases. Per the germline V gene, CDR1 is MNHNY and CDR2 is SVGAGI (reference sequence). Germline trimming cut 4 bases from V and 5 bases from J; bases unmatched to any gene: 0. This CDR3 is 12 amino acids long.

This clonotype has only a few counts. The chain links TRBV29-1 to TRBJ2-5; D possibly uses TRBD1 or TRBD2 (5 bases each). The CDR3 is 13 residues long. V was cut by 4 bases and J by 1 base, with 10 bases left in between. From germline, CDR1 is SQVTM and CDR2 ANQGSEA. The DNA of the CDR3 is TGCAGCGTTGTTGGGGGACCCCAAGAGACCCAGTACTTC. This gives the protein CSVVGGPQETQYF.

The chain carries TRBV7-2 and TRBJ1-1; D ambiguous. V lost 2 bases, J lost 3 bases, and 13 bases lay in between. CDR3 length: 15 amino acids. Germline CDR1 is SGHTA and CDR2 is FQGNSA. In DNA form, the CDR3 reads TGTGCCAGCAGCTTATACAGCTCTAAGGACACTGAAGCTTTCTTT. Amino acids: CASSLYSSKDTEAFF.

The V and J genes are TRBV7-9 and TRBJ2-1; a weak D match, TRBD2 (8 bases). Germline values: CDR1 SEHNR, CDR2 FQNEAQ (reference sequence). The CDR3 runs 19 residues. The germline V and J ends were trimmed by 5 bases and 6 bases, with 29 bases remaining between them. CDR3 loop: CASSPPQGLPGLVLNEQFF. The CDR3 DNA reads TGTGCCAGCAGCCCACCACAGGGGTTGCCGGGACTAGTTCTCAATGAGCAGTTCTTC.

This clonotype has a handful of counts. The CDR3 bases are TGTGCCAGTAGTACAGGAAACCTCGTGACTAATGAAAAACTGTTTTTT. Translation: CASSTGNLVTNEKLFF. The rearrangement uses TRBV19 and TRBJ1-4; D is unclear. Trimming left V 4 bases short and J 2 bases short, with 14 bases between. The germline gives CDR1 LNHDA, CDR2 SQIVND (reference sequence). The CDR3 runs 16 residues.

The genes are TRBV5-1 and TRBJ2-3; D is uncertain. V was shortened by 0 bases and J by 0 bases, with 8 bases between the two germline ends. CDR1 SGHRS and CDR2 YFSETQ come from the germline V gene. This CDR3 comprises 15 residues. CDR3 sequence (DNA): TGCGCCAGCAGCTTGGCGGCCGCTAGCACAGATACGCAGTATTTT. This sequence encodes CASSLAAASTDTQYF.

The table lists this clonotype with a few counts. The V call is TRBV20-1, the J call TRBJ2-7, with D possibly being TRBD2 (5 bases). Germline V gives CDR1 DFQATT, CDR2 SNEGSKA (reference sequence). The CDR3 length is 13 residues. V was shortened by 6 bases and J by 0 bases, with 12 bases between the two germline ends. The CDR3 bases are TGCAGTGCCCCGGGAACCCCCTCCTACGAGCAGTACTTC. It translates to CSAPGTPSYEQYF.